This TCR beta chain was identified in a study of T cells after yellow fever vaccination. Study-level findings and limits: Clones from primary vaccination mostly reappeared after the booster (roughly 97% CD4, around 90% CD8).

TCRdb analysed the 5' RACE reads with MiXCR anew, one entry per CDR3 protein. The table shows roughly 320,000 distinct CDR3 sequences, with about 11% occurring only once. This clonotype was observed many times. Its antigen is unidentified. Germline V gives CDR1 SGHDN, CDR2 FVKESK. Trimming removed 4 bases from V and 0 bases from J, with 9 bases in between. The CDR3 consists of 14 residues. The TCR was taken from a man younger than 30 who received the YFV17D yellow fever vaccine. This sequence joins TRBV14 and TRBJ1-1, with D possibly matching TRBD1 (5 bases). The source was CD4+ T cells sorted from PBMCs, collected 45 days after the yellow fever booster vaccination. The CDR3 nucleotides are TGTGCCAGCAGCCCAAGAGGGGTGAACACTGAAGCTTTCTTT. This sequence encodes CASSPRGVNTEAFF.